The 26 T cell receptor beta chains below were found in one sample sequenced in a study of T cell changes during pregnancy in multiple sclerosis. Using immunoSEQ multiplex PCR, the repertoire was profiled, and TCRdb retains in-frame clones only, with some absent. The repertoire has some 120,000 clones, over 85% of them found once; the top ten carry around 6%. The sample in question was peripheral blood, obtained before pregnancy. These receptors were collected from a female donor with multiple sclerosis, enrolled in a pregnancy study.

This clone was detected only a few times. The genes are TRBV5-6 and TRBJ1-5, with TRBD1 as a possible D gene (6 bases). The CDR3 is made up of 13 amino acids. Trimming shortened V by 1 base and J by 9 bases, and 11 bases separated the two germline ends. CDR1 and CDR2 from the germline V gene are SGHDT and YYEEEE. The CDR3 nucleotides are TGTGCCAGCAGCTTGCAGGGGCTTGGGCCCCAGCATTTT. Protein sequence: CASSLQGLGPQHF.

This rearrangement joins TRBV19 to TRBJ2-1, with 12 bases aligning to TRBD2. The CDR3 is made up of 15 amino acids. Trimming removed 5 bases from V and 7 bases from J; junction bases left unmatched: 6. Germline-derived CDR1 and CDR2 are LNHDA and SQIVND (reference sequence). The CDR3 bases are TGTGCCAGTAGTGCTAGCGGGGGGGCCGGAAATGAGCAGTTCTTC. Its protein is CASSASGGAGNEQFF.

The chain uses TRBV28 and TRBJ1-5, with D hard to call. The CDR3 runs to 10 residues. CDR1 and CDR2 (germline): MDHEN, SYDVKM. CDR3 region: CGAGNQPQHF. Here the CDR3 DNA reads TGTGGAGCGGGCAATCAGCCCCAGCATTTT. The full variable domain, its missing parts supplied by reference TRBV28 and TRBJ1-5, is DVKVTQSSRYLVKRTGEKVFLECVQDMDHENMFWYRQDPGLGLRLIYFSYDVKMKEKGDIPEGYSVSREKKERFSLILESASTNQTSMYLCGAGNQPQHFGDGTRLSIL.

This CDR3 is CAWNPTVNYGYTF. CDR3 DNA: TGTGCCTGGAACCCCACAGTTAACTATGGCTACACCTTC. The chain has TRBV30 and TRBJ1-2; D gene ambiguous. CDR1 and CDR2 (germline): GTSNPN, SVGIG (reference sequence). V was trimmed by 4 bases and J by 1 base, leaving 10 bases between them. The CDR3 covers 13 residues.

The rearrangement joins TRBV7-7 to TRBJ1-2; TRBD1 might be the D (6 bases). The ends were cut back, 5 bases at V and 8 bases at J, with 9 bases in the middle. The CDR3 is 11 amino acids. Germline V gives CDR1 SSHAT, CDR2 FNYEAQ (reference sequence). This CDR3 is CASSKRGGYTF. The CDR3 nucleotides are TGTGCCAGCAGCAAAAGGGGGGGCTACACCTTC.

The chain uses TRBV6-5 and TRBJ1-2; TRBD1 is a possible D gene (6 bases). The CDR3 has 12 amino acids. From germline, CDR1 is MNHEY and CDR2 SVGAGI. Trimming cost V 6 bases and J 4 bases, with 9 bases left between them. The CDR3 nucleotides are TGTGCCAGCAGACAGGGCTTCTATGGCTACACCTTC. Its translation: CASRQGFYGYTF.

This sequence joins TRBV5-1 and TRBJ1-4; 7 bases fit TRBD1. Germline V gene lookup returns CDR1 SGHRS and CDR2 YFSETQ. This CDR3 comprises 15 residues. V gave up 1 base and J gave up 8 bases; unmatched junction bases: 8. CDR3 residues: CASSLRQGNEEKLFF. DNA of the CDR3: TGCGCCAGCAGCTTGCGACAGGGTAATGAGGAAAAACTGTTTTTT.

V is TRBV13 and J is TRBJ2-7; 11 bases line up with TRBD2. The CDR3 has 16 residues. After removal of 4 bases from V and 3 bases from J, the junction contained 8 bases not matched to a gene. CDR1 is PRHDT and CDR2 is FYEKMQ in the germline V gene (reference sequence). The CDR3 loop is CASSSPSGGNFYEQYF. The DNA of the CDR3 is TGTGCCAGCAGCTCGCCTAGCGGGGGGAATTTCTACGAGCAGTACTTC.

The gene calls are TRBV5-6 and TRBJ2-2; 10 bases map to TRBD1. The length of the CDR3 is 15 residues. With V trimmed by 3 bases and J by 3 bases, 2 bases remained unmatched. Germline CDR1 SGHDT, CDR2 YYEEEE. The DNA for the CDR3 is TGTGCCAGCAGCTGGGGGACAGGGGACACCGGGGAGCTGTTTTTT. Translation gives CASSWGTGDTGELFF.

This chain uses TRBV5-5 with TRBJ1-5; D is unclear. There are 15 residues in the CDR3. Germline-derived CDR1 and CDR2 are SGHKS and YYEKEE (reference sequence). V gave up 0 bases and J gave up 0 bases, with 7 bases separating them. CDR3 amino acids: CASSLDGYSNQPQHF. CDR3 DNA: TGTGCCAGCAGCTTGGACGGTTATAGCAATCAGCCCCAGCATTTT.

The CDR3 bases are TGTGCCAGCACTCGTATAGCGGGAGGCCCCACAGATACGCAGTATTTT. This gives the protein CASTRIAGGPTDTQYF. The rearrangement uses TRBV28 and TRBJ2-3; 10 bases are shared with TRBD2. Trimming cost V 7 bases and J 2 bases; bases outside gene matches: 9. This CDR3 has 16 residues. Germline-derived CDR1 and CDR2 are MDHEN and SYDVKM.

V and J are TRBV12-2 and TRBJ2-7; the D segment call TRBD1 is taken from the table without a DNA check. TRBV12-2 is a pseudogene segment. CDR3 length: 23 amino acids. The CDR3 sequence is CASRIRDRKTYPILYERSYEQYF. The CDR3 nucleotides are TGTGCAAGTCGCATCCGGGACAGAAAAACATACCCGATTTTATACGAGAGGTCCTACGAGCAGTACTTC.

The rearrangement joins TRBV7-2 to TRBJ2-3, with 10 positions matching TRBD2. From germline, CDR1 is SGHTA and CDR2 FQGNSA. V was pared by 0 bases and J by 2 bases, with 5 bases of the junction left unmatched. CDR3 size: 17 residues. The CDR3 nucleotides are TGTGCCAGCAGCTTAGCGCTAGCGGGGGCCTTCACAGATACGCAGTATTTT. Translated, it gives CASSLALAGAFTDTQYF.

The chain uses TRBV11-2 and TRBJ1-1; 8 bases align to TRBD1. The germline CDR1 and CDR2 sequences are SGHAT and FQNNGV. The CDR3 has 16 amino acids. Germline trimming cut 5 bases from V and 1 base from J; bases unmatched to any gene: 9. DNA for the CDR3: TGTGCCAGCAGCCCTCGACAGGGGTTTGGGAACACTGAAGCTTTCTTT. Translating it yields CASSPRQGFGNTEAFF. Full variable domain (rest looked up from reference TRBV11-2 and TRBJ1-1): EAGVAQSPRYKIIEKRQSVAFWCNPISGHATLYWYQQILGQGPKLLIQFQNNGVVDDSQLPKDRFSAERLKGVDSTLKIQPAKLEDSAVYLCASSPRQGFGNTEAFFGQGTRLTVV.

The V and J genes are TRBV5-6 and TRBJ1-2; D might be TRBD1 (5 bases). The CDR3 sequence is 13 residues long. CDR1 SGHDT and CDR2 YYEEEE come from the germline V gene. The V and J ends lost 3 bases and 12 bases respectively, with 18 bases between them. DNA of the CDR3: TGTGCCAGCAGCTCCTACACAACAGGCCCGAACACCTTC. Protein sequence: CASSSYTTGPNTF.

This clone was counted between two and nine times. The chain combines TRBV19 with TRBJ1-1; D is uncertain. This CDR3 is built from 14 residues. The V and J ends lost 1 base and 1 base respectively, with 7 bases between them. Germline V lookup: CDR1 LNHDA, CDR2 SQIVND (reference sequence). In nucleotides, the CDR3 is TGTGCCAGTAGTATAGGGGCCGCGAACACTGAAGCTTTCTTT. Translated, it gives CASSIGAANTEAFF.

The chain joins TRBV18 to TRBJ2-3; 14 positions agree with TRBD2. The CDR3 spans 18 residues. Germline values: CDR1 KGHSH, CDR2 LQKENI. With 8 bases clipped from V and 1 base from J, the junction kept 11 bases outside the gene matches. In DNA, the CDR3 is TGTGCCAGCCGTACCGGGACTAGCGGGGGTTTCGGCACAGATACGCAGTATTTT. It codes for CASRTGTSGGFGTDTQYF.

V usage is TRBV28 and J usage is TRBJ1-1; D remains unclear. Trimming left V 6 bases short and J 1 base short, with 6 bases between. Germline V gives CDR1 MDHEN, CDR2 SYDVKM. This CDR3 is built from 12 residues. The CDR3, as DNA: TGTGCCAGCAGGGCAGGGAACACTGAAGCTTTCTTT. It translates to CASRAGNTEAFF.

The J gene is TRBJ2-5, the V gene TRBV9; 10 bases map to TRBD2. CDR1 is SGDLS and CDR2 is YYNGEE in the germline V gene. V lost 1 base, J lost 2 bases, and 5 bases stayed unmatched. This CDR3 comprises 16 residues. The CDR3 spells CASSVTERGGQETQYF. CDR3 nucleotides: TGTGCCAGCAGCGTAACAGAGCGGGGGGGGCAAGAGACCCAGTACTTC.

V gene TRBV4-1 combines with J gene TRBJ2-5, with TRBD1 identical over 10 bases. The CDR3 length is 14 residues. CDR1 and CDR2 (germline): MGHRA, YSYEKL. The J segment lost 2 bases and the V segment lost 4 bases, leaving 1 base of the junction unmatched. The CDR3 here is CASSLGQGQETQYF. The CDR3 nucleotides are TGCGCCAGCAGCCTGGGACAGGGGCAAGAGACCCAGTACTTC.

This rearrangement joins TRBV7-2 to TRBJ1-2; D not resolved. The CDR3 runs to 15 residues. Germline CDR1 is SGHTA and CDR2 is FQGNSA. Trimming removed 1 base at V and 5 bases at J, with 14 bases between. The CDR3 DNA reads as TGTGCCAGCAGCTTAGAAACGACATCCGTTTATGGCTACACCTTC. Amino acids: CASSLETTSVYGYTF.

The rearrangement uses TRBV5-1 and TRBJ2-7, with 7 bases lining up with TRBD1. Trimming removed 1 base from V and 2 bases from J; junction bases left unmatched: 6. Germline lookup yields CDR1 SGHRS and CDR2 YFSETQ. CDR3 length: 15 amino acids. CDR3 amino acids: CASSLMAGGTYEQYF. Written as DNA, the CDR3 is TGCGCCAGCAGCTTGATGGCAGGGGGAACCTACGAGCAGTACTTC.

The chain carries TRBV7-8 and TRBJ2-7, with D maybe TRBD2 (7 bases). Germline V gives CDR1 SGHVS, CDR2 FQNEAQ. Trimming took off 2 bases at V and 1 base at J, with 15 bases between the two ends. The CDR3 covers 16 residues. CDR3 DNA sequence: TGTGCCAGCAGCTTATTGTTGGCGGGGGCATCCTACGAGCAGTACTTC. It yields the protein CASSLLLAGASYEQYF.

V and J are TRBV7-6 and TRBJ2-5; 8 bases align to TRBD2. V lost 0 bases to trimming and J lost 5 bases; unmatched junction nucleotides: 8. The germline V gene encodes CDR1 SGHVS and CDR2 FNYEAQ. The CDR3 extends over 16 amino acids. The CDR3 DNA is TGTGCCAGCAGCTTAGCACGGACTAGCTCAGGCGAGACCCAGTACTTC. Translating gives CASSLARTSSGETQYF.

This CDR3 is CASSPNQGVKPQHF. For the CDR3, the DNA is TGTGCCAGCAGCCCGAACCAGGGGGTTAAGCCCCAGCATTTT. This sequence joins TRBV5-5 and TRBJ1-5, with 7 bases matching TRBD1. The CDR3 is made up of 14 amino acids. The germline V gene has CDR1 SGHKS and CDR2 YYEKEE (reference sequence). Losses at the gene ends were 4 bases for V and 8 bases for J; bases not matched to a gene: 9.

V gene TRBV5-1 combines with J gene TRBJ2-7; 12 bases match TRBD1. Germline CDR1 reads SGHRS; CDR2 reads YFSETQ. With 4 bases clipped from V and 4 bases from J, the junction kept 6 bases outside the gene matches. The CDR3 consists of 15 residues. DNA for the CDR3: TGCGCCAGCAGCCTGGGACAGGGGGCGCGGTACGAGCAGTACTTC. This gives the protein CASSLGQGARYEQYF. The full variable domain, with the rest looked up from reference TRBV5-1 and TRBJ2-7, is KAGVTQTPRYLIKTRGQQVTLSCSPISGHRSVSWYQQTPGQGLQFLFEYFSETQRNKGNFPGRFSGRQFSNSRSEMNVSTLELGDSALYLCASSLGQGARYEQYFGPGTRLTVT.